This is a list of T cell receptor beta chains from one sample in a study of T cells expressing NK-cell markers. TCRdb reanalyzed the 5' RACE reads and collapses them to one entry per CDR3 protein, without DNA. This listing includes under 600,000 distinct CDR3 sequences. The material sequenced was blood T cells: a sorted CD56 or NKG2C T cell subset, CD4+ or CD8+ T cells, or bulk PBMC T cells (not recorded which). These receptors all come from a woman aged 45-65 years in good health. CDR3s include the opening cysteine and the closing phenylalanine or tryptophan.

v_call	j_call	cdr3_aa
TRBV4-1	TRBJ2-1	CASSQLAGIHNEQFF
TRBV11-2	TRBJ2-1	CASSLAPGFYNEQFF
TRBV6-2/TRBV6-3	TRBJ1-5	CASSYGGPGLPQHF
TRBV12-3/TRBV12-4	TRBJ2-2	CASSYTYPRRGTGELFF
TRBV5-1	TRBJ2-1	CASSRGTPNEQFF
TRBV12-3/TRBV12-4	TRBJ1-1	CASSLVATGSSEAFF
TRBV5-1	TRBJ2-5	CASSPPSQRGQETQYF
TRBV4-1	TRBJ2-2	CASELQGGLTGELFF
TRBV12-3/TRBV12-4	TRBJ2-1	CASSPLDLTNEQFF
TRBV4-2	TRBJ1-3	CASSRPGQGKNTIYF
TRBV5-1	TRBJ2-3	CASSLVRKGPDTQYF
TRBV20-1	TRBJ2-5	CSAERAGGEETQYF
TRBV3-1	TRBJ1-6	CASSHARGQVTPLHF
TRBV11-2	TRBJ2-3	CASSLDLVETDTQYF
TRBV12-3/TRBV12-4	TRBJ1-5	CASSPPTRGNQPQHF
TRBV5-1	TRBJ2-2	CASSLDGRGPGELFF
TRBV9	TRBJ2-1	CASSVAPVNEQFF
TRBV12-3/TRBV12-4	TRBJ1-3	CASSFNRGDRNTIYF
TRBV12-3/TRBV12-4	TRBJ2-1	CASSAVEAGLNNEQFF
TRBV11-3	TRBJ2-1	CASSTRTSGGDEQFF
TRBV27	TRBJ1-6	CASSFRSLGAPLHF
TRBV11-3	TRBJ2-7	CASSSDLGSEQYF
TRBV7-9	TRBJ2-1	CASSSRALAGGQEQFF
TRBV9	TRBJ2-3	CASKGPGTDTQYF
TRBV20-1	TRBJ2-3	CSARDGREVPTDTQYF
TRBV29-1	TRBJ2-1	CSVGALHFNGEQFF
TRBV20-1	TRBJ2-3	CSAEDSLSTDTQYF
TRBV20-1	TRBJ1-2	CSASREMSGYTF
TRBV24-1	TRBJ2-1	CATRGKDRVFDEQFF
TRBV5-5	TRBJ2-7	CASSLRGARDEQYF
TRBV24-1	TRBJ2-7	CATQAGSGKTYEQYF
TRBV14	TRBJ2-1	CASSQRPGLAGAGYNEQFF
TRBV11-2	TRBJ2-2	CASGPRDLRVESGELFF
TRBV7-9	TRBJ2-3	CASSLARASGNTDTQYF
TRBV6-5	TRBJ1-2	CASSYSETANYGYTF
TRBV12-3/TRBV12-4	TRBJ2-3	CATGSSSTDTQYF
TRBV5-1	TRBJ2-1	CASSFGTWNEQFF
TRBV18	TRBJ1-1	CASSPGQGGPEAFF
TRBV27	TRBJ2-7	CASTTSGLLEQYF
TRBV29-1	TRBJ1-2	CSVGDRDYGYTF
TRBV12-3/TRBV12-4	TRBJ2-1	CASSWVGPTSGAHPVAYNEQFF
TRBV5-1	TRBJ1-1	CASSLAAGSSYTEAFF
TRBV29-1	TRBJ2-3	CSVEGYDGGSTDTQYF
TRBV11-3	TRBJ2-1	CASIGGATYNEQFF
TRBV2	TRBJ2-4	CASTRVAAQAKNIQYF
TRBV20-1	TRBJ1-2	CSALTGGNGYTF
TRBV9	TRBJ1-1	CASSAVATPNTEAFF
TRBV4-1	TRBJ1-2	CASSQVARNRDGYTF
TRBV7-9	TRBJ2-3	CASGARDTQYF
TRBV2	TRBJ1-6	CASTGPEYNSPLHF
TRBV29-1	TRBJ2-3	CSADPGLTTDTQYF
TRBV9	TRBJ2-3	CASSVGTDTQYF
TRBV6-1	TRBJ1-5	CASSPLGAGAGKPQHF
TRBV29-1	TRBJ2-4	CSVRGGGNIQYF
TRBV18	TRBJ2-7	CASSPRRGGYEQYF